A selection of T cell receptor beta chains follows, all from one sample in a study of cytomegalovirus exposure and HLA in healthy donors. Libraries were prepared by immunoSEQ multiplex PCR; TCRdb keeps only in-frame clonotypes and omits some of them. The sample data list roughly 190,000 clones. The sample comprised PBMCs. The receptors derive from a woman in her late teens or twenties in good health and CMV-seropositive. Both conserved end residues are part of each CDR3. D genes are given only for firm matches.

d_call	v_call	cdr3_length	j_call	cdr3_nt	cdr3_aa
.	TRBV28	13	TRBJ1-2	TGTGCCAGCAGGTTAGGGACAACTCCTGGCTACACCTTC	CASRLGTTPGYTF
.	TRBV2	14	TRBJ1-5	TGTGCCAGCAGTGACAGGGTAGGGGATCAGCCCCAGCATTTT	CASSDRVGDQPQHF
.	TRBV5-6	16	TRBJ2-3	TGTGCCAGCAGCTACCGCCGCGGGGTTAGCACAGATACGCAGTATTTT	CASSYRRGVSTDTQYF
TRBD1	TRBV6-5	15	TRBJ1-3	TGTGCCAGCAGTTACTTGGGACAGTGGGGAAACACCATATATTTT	CASSYLGQWGNTIYF
.	TRBV5-6	17	TRBJ1-1	TGTGCCAGCAGCTTTTTATCCCTTTACAGCCCGAACACTGAAGCTTTCTTT	CASSFLSLYSPNTEAFF
.	TRBV10-2	13	TRBJ1-1	TGCGCCAGCAGTGCTCAGGGGAACACTGAAGCTTTCTTT	CASSAQGNTEAFF
TRBD1	TRBV6-1	15	TRBJ2-7	TGTGCCAGCAGTGAAAGGACAGGGAATAATGGCGAGCAGTACTTC	CASSERTGNNGEQYF
TRBD1	TRBV5-8	14	TRBJ1-6	TGTGCCAGCAGCTTCGCAGGGGGCGGTTCACCCCTCCACTTT	CASSFAGGGSPLHF
.	TRBV19	10	TRBJ1-4	TGTGCCGAACAGGCGTCTAAACTGTTTTTT	CAEQASKLFF
TRBD1	TRBV28	14	TRBJ1-1	TGTGCCAGCAGTCCCACAGGGGTGAACACTGAAGCTTTCTTT	CASSPTGVNTEAFF
TRBD1	TRBV6-6	16	TRBJ2-3	TGTGCCAGCAGTTACTCGTGGCAGGGGGAGCGAGATACGCAGTATTTT	CASSYSWQGERDTQYF
TRBD1	TRBV25-1	14	TRBJ1-1	TGTGCCAGCAGTGAATATTTCAGGGACAGGGAAGCTTTCTTT	CASSEYFRDREAFF
.	TRBV10-3	14	TRBJ1-6	TGTGCCATCAGTGGTTGGCCCTATAATTCACCCCTCCACTTT	CAISGWPYNSPLHF
TRBD1	TRBV2	13	TRBJ1-5	TGTGCCAGCAGCCCGACAGGGAATCAGCCCCAGCATTTT	CASSPTGNQPQHF
TRBD2	TRBV11-1	13	TRBJ2-5	TGTGCCAGCAGCCCCGGGAGGCGGGAGACCCAGTACTTC	CASSPGRRETQYF
TRBD2	TRBV18	14	TRBJ2-7	TGTGCCAGCTCACCCGGGACTAGCGGCTACGAGCAGTACTTC	CASSPGTSGYEQYF
.	TRBV15	14	TRBJ1-5	TGTGCCACCAGCAGAGACAGGGCCGATCAGCCCCAGCATTTT	CATSRDRADQPQHF
TRBD2	TRBV5-1	16	TRBJ2-7	TGCGCCAGCAGCTTGGGTCCTAGCGGGAGGGAGTACGAGCAGTACTTC	CASSLGPSGREYEQYF
.	TRBV5-4	15	TRBJ2-1	TGTGCCAGCAGCTTGGTCGGGGACCTCGGAGGGGAGCAGTTCTTC	CASSLVGDLGGEQFF
.	TRBV2	15	TRBJ2-2	TGTGCCAGCAATATGGACACCGCTTCTGGCGGGGAGCTGTTTTTT	CASNMDTASGGELFF